This TCR beta chain was captured by sequencing in a study of OX40 agonist ivuxolimab in advanced cancers. The data were produced by immunoSEQ multiplex PCR, yet TCRdb's version contains in-frame clones alone and is incomplete. The table shows fewer than 85,000 clones, with more than 70% occurring only once. The CDR3 length is 15 residues. V was clipped by 4 bases and J by 4 bases, with 19 bases between them. Germline CDR1 is SQVTM and CDR2 is ANQGSEA. Of note for this clone: Antigen specificity is unknown.

Overall study findings and caveats: The CD4+ and CD8+ T cells in the blood had expanded clonally by week 6 at 0.1 to 3.0 mg/kg.

The origin of this receptor is an adult with an advanced solid tumor such as melanoma, head and neck, liver or kidney cancer. The rearrangement joins TRBV29-1 to TRBJ1-1, with D possibly TRBD1 on 6 matching bases. Sequencing used CD4+ or CD8+ T cells sorted from blood, obtained in a trial of the OX40 agonist ivuxolimab. This CDR3 is CSVAPPGRGGTEAFF. CDR3 nucleotide sequence: TGCAGCGTTGCTCCACCAGGGAGGGGGGGCACTGAAGCTTTCTTT.